A selection of T cell receptor beta chains follows, all from one sample in a study of CD8 T cells in ankylosing spondylitis. Via MiXCR, TCRdb re-called the 5' RACE reads, giving one row per CDR3 protein. The sample lists around 220,000 distinct CDR3 sequences, around 18% occurring once. Sequenced input: blood, either unsorted or a sorted T cell fraction (not recorded which). The receptors derive from a male donor with ankylosing spondylitis. Each CDR3 is given with its conserved first and last residue. A D gene is named only where the DNA matches it firmly.

d_gene | v_gene | CDR3aa
TRBD2 | TRBV11-2 | CASSLVSLAGDADTQYF
NA | TRBV27 | CASSLEGLRQPPGLVCQYF
TRBD2 | TRBV6-2/TRBV6-3 | CASSYRTKRGGRDNEQFF
TRBD2 | TRBV29-1 | CSATTSGRVYEQYF
NA | TRBV12-3/TRBV12-4 | CASSFWENTEAFF
NA | TRBV12-3/TRBV12-4 | CASLPDSQETQYF
TRBD2 | TRBV12-3/TRBV12-4 | CASTPGLAGNTGELFF
NA | TRBV9 | CASRPTGSSYNEQFF
NA | TRBV25-1 | CASSAWTDTHEQYF
NA | TRBV29-1 | CSVEAGYNEQFF
NA | TRBV6-4 | CASRDAHVAPSTDTQYF
TRBD2 | TRBV5-6 | CASSLRLAGVVNEQFF
TRBD1 | TRBV2 | CASSVKGQGEFAEAFF
TRBD1 | TRBV13 | CASSLVLGQGHGYTF
NA | TRBV7-6 | CASSLAPGAVTEAFF
NA | TRBV20-1 | CSARDILRDNSAQYF
NA | TRBV12-3/TRBV12-4 | CASSVIGGNTEAFF
NA | TRBV7-8 | CASSLGSGLEETQYF
TRBD2 | TRBV20-1 | CRARLAGHNEQFF
TRBD1 | TRBV13 | CASSPGDLLDRVTEAFF
TRBD2 | TRBV7-9 | CASSLVWASGEAEQYF
NA | TRBV7-2 | CASSLSPTGNTEAFF
TRBD2 | TRBV5-1 | CASSLAERGVGETQYF
NA | TRBV7-8 | CAGTIGGPSNNEQFF